The clone carrying this T cell receptor (beta chain) occurred many times. This entry comes from a study of spatial heterogeneity in lung cancer. Study-wide background: Detected beta-chain sequences consistently exceeded alpha-chain sequences.

Trimming took off 2 bases at V and 4 bases at J, with 12 bases between the two ends. The germline V gene has CDR1 GTSNPN and CDR2 SVGIG (reference sequence). The CDR3 is 14 residues long. The time point: sample taken at primary tumor resection. Without sorting, whole RNA was sequenced from tumor, nontumor lung or frozen PBMC. The study tagged each TCR cDNA molecule with a unique molecular identifier. MiXCR, applied by TCRdb to the 5' RACE reads, yields one record per CDR3 protein. The sample yields approximately 11,000 distinct CDR3 sequences, 3% to 4.5% seen once. This material consisted of normal lung tissue next to the tumor, taken at surgery. V gene TRBV30 combines with J gene TRBJ1-3; perhaps TRBD1 as D (5 bases). This clonotype was obtained from a male donor with early-stage non-small cell lung cancer. The chain's CDR3 is CAWSSGLGGNTIYF. The CDR3 nucleotides read TGTGCCTGGAGTTCAGGGCTCGGAGGAAACACCATATATTTT.